The clone carrying this T cell receptor (beta chain) was counted ten times or more. The data belong to a study of T-cell memory formation after mild COVID-19. TCRdb redid the calling of the 5' RACE reads with MiXCR, one entry per CDR3 protein. The data hold around 150,000 distinct CDR3 sequences, with approximately 15% observed a single time. This CDR3 spans 13 amino acids. The germline CDR1 and CDR2 sequences are SQVTM and ANQGSEA. V was trimmed by 1 base and J by 4 bases, leaving 7 bases between them. The V call is TRBV29-1, the J call TRBJ2-2; D not resolved. The clonotype originates from an adult woman who had mild COVID-19 (a few samples of this study predate the infection). Cell type and time point are not known. Input material: PBMCs or a T cell subset sorted from them (not recorded which). In nucleotides, the CDR3 is TGCAGCGTTGAAGCAGCCGGCACCGGGGAGCTGTTTTTT. Translated, it gives CSVEAAGTGELFF.